This T cell receptor (beta chain) was recovered during a study of blood T cell repertoires in COVID-19. Study context: Collection of acute and convalescent COVID-19 samples took place in the United States, Italy and Spain. T cells, B-cell-depleted T cells, or PBMCs provided the cDNA or gDNA that served as material.

Authors' data handling: For nucleated cells, counts were estimated from reference gene primer amplification. The assay was immunoSEQ multiplex PCR, and TCRdb's table has in-frame clones only and misses some. Clone size and V and J calls were adopted from that table, with D and trimming inferred from the DNA. The repertoire has 97,000 or so clones, roughly 86% of them found once; the top ten carry around 3%. The clonotype was recovered from a man aged 50 to 60 with active or convalescent COVID-19. Sequences were obtained from peripheral blood.

The CDR3 region is CASSESLRQNSPLHF. The CDR3 DNA sequence: TGTGCCAGCAGTGAATCCTTGAGACAGAATTCACCCCTCCACTTT. The rearrangement joins TRBV2 to TRBJ1-6, with D possibly matching TRBD1 (5 bases). CDR1 is SNHLY, CDR2 FYNNEI, per germline. V was cut by 2 bases and J by 7 bases, with 12 bases left in between. The CDR3 runs to 15 residues.